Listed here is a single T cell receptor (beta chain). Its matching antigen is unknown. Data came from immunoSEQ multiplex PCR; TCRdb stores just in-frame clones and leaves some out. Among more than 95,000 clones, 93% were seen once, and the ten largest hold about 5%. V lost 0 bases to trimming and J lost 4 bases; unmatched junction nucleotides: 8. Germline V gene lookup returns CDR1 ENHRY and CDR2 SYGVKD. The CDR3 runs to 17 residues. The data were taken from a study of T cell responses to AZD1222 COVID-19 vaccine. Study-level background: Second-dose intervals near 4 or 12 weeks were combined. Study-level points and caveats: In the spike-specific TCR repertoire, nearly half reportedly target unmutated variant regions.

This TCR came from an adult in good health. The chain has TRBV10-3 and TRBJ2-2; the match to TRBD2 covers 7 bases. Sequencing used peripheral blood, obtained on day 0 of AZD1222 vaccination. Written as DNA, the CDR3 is TGTGCCATCAGTGAGTCGGTTGGAGGGAGGGGCACCGGGGAGCTGTTTTTT. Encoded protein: CAISESVGGRGTGELFF.